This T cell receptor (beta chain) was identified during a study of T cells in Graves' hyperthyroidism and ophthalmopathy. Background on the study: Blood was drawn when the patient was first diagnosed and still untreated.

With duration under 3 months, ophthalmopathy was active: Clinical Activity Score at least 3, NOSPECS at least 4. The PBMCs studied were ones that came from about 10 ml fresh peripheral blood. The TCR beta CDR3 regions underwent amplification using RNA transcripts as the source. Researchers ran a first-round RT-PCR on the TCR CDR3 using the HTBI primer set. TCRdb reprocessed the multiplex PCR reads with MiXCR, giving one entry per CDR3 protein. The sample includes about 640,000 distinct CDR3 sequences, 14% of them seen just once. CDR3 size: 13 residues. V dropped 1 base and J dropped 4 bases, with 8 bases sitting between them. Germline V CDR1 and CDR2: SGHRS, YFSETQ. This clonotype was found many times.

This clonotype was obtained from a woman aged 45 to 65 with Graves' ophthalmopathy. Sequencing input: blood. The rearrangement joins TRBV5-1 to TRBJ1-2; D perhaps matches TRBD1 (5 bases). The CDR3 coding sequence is TGCGCCAGCAGCTTGAACAGGATCTATGGCTACACCTTC. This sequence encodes CASSLNRIYGYTF.